The 25 T cell receptor beta chains below all came from one sample that was sequenced in a study of CD8 T cells in ankylosing spondylitis. TCRdb called the 5' RACE reads again in MiXCR, with one record for every CDR3 protein. The data hold around 22,000 distinct CDR3 sequences, with over 10% observed a single time. Sequenced input: blood. These receptor sequences come from a male donor with ankylosing spondylitis or in good health (not recorded which).

This clonotype has ten or more counts. V and J are TRBV7-2 and TRBJ2-3; 10 nucleotides line up with TRBD2. The CDR3 length is 15 residues. J lost 6 bases, V lost 0 bases, and 3 bases had no gene match. The germline gives CDR1 SGHTA, CDR2 FQGNSA. The CDR3 protein is CASSLASGRRDTQYF. CDR3 bases: TGTGCCAGCAGCTTAGCTAGCGGGAGGAGGGATACGCAGTATTTT.

In nucleotides, the CDR3 is TGCAGCGTTGAGACCGGGGGGACCCAGTACTTC. Residues: CSVETGGTQYF. V and J are TRBV29-1 and TRBJ2-5; tentatively, D is TRBD2 (6 bases). Germline V gives CDR1 SQVTM, CDR2 ANQGSEA. This CDR3 contains 11 residues. Trimming removed 3 bases from V and 7 bases from J, with 9 bases in between.

The J gene is TRBJ2-2, the V gene TRBV7-9; TRBD2 might be the D (6 bases). Trimming pared 9 bases from V and 3 bases from J, leaving 14 bases between. CDR1 and CDR2 (germline): SEHNR, FQNEAQ (reference sequence). This CDR3 contains 14 residues. CDR3 nucleotide sequence: TGTGCCAGTAGCGGTCTACCCGACACCGGGGAGCTGTTTTTT. Its protein is CASSGLPDTGELFF.

The chain carries TRBV7-9 and TRBJ1-1, with D possibly TRBD1 on 5 matching bases. CDR1 is SEHNR and CDR2 is FQNEAQ in the germline V gene (reference sequence). This CDR3 comprises 14 residues. V dropped 2 bases and J dropped 2 bases, with 9 bases sitting between them. Written as DNA, the CDR3 is TGTGCCAGCAGCTTATTGGGGGTTAACACTGAAGCTTTCTTT. Translation: CASSLLGVNTEAFF. The variable domain in full, with the rest retrieved from reference TRBV7-9 and TRBJ1-1, is DTGVSQNPRHKITKRGQNVTFRCDPISEHNRLYWYRQTLGQGPEFLTYFQNEAQLEKSRLLSDRFSAERPKGSFSTLEIQRTEQGDSAMYLCASSLLGVNTEAFFGQGTRLTVV.

There are a few counts of this clonotype. J is TRBJ2-3 and V is TRBV5-5; 10 bases match TRBD2. The CDR3 loop spans 15 amino acids. Germline lookup yields CDR1 SGHKS and CDR2 YYEKEE (reference sequence). V dropped 3 bases and J dropped 6; count of bases not matched to a gene: 7. CDR3 residues: CASSSKREGPDTQYF. CDR3 DNA: TGTGCCAGCAGCTCTAAGCGGGAGGGCCCTGATACGCAGTATTTT.

In this sample, this clonotype turned up many times. The genes are TRBV7-9 and TRBJ2-3; D unresolved. Germline CDR1 reads SEHNR; CDR2 reads FQNEAQ (reference sequence). The CDR3 totals 12 residues. V was trimmed by 3 bases and J by 3 bases, leaving 4 bases between them. The CDR3 nucleotides are TGTGCCAGCAGCTTGGATACAGATACGCAGTATTTT. Its translation: CASSLDTDTQYF.

The sample holds a few counts of this clonotype. This rearrangement joins TRBV6-4 to TRBJ2-2; the match to TRBD1 covers 9 bases. V dropped 8 bases and J dropped 3; count of bases not matched to a gene: 4. CDR1 and CDR2 from the germline V gene are MRHNA and SNTAGT. This CDR3 contains 14 residues. CDR3 in DNA: TGTGCCAGCCGCCGGGACAGGGACACCGGGGAGCTGTTTTTT. Its protein is CASRRDRDTGELFF.

This clonotype was seen at least ten times. V gene TRBV24-1 combines with J gene TRBJ2-3; the D gene is possibly TRBD2 (5 bases). The germline V gene encodes CDR1 KGHDR and CDR2 SFDVKD. With 6 bases removed from V and 6 bases from J, the gap between germline ends came to 9 bases. The CDR3 spans 12 residues. The CDR3 sequence is CATSLSGDTQYF. In nucleotides, the CDR3 is TGTGCCACCAGTTTGTCGGGGGATACGCAGTATTTT.

This clonotype was counted only a few times. The chain recombines TRBV20-1 with TRBJ2-7; possible D gene TRBD2, 5 bases. Trimming took 1 base from V and 7 from J, leaving 11 bases between them. Germline values: CDR1 DFQATT, CDR2 SNEGSKA (reference sequence). This CDR3 is 12 amino acids long. CDR3 sequence: CSARVEGREQYF. CDR3 bases: TGCAGTGCTAGAGTTGAGGGCCGGGAGCAGTACTTC.

V gene TRBV28 combines with J gene TRBJ1-5; D is unresolved. This CDR3 comprises 15 residues. Germline V gene lookup returns CDR1 MDHEN and CDR2 SYDVKM. Trimming took 3 bases from V and 0 from J, leaving 9 bases between them. The CDR3 DNA follows: TGTGCCAGCAGTTTCGGCGCCTATAGCAATCAGCCCCAGCATTTT. Translating gives CASSFGAYSNQPQHF.

This clonotype was found many times. The gene calls are TRBV29-1 and TRBJ1-4; 7 bases map to TRBD1. CDR1 SQVTM and CDR2 ANQGSEA come from the germline V gene. V trimming: 5 bases; J trimming: 7 bases; junction bases outside the gene matches: 10. The CDR3 loop spans 14 amino acids. The CDR3 DNA is TGCAGCGTTCTCCCCAGGGGGGATGGTGAAAAACTGTTTTTT. This encodes CSVLPRGDGEKLFF.

This chain connects TRBV2 to TRBJ2-2, with TRBD2 matching 7 bases. The CDR3 is made up of 14 amino acids. The V gene end was trimmed by 4 bases and the J gene end by 4 bases; junction bases not matched to a gene: 3. In germline, CDR1 is SNHLY, CDR2 FYNNEI. The CDR3 DNA sequence: TGTGCCAGCAGTGCGCGGGGGATCACCGGGGAGCTGTTTTTT. Translated, it gives CASSARGITGELFF. Supplemented by reference TRBV2 and TRBJ2-2, the full variable domain reads EPEVTQTPSHQVTQMGQEVILRCVPISNHLYFYWYRQILGQKVEFLVSFYNNEISEKSEIFDDQFSVERPDGSNFTLKIRSTKLEDSAMYFCASSARGITGELFFGEGSRLTVL.

At least ten counts were recorded for this clonotype. The chain joins TRBV11-2 to TRBJ2-3; 9 bases are a match to TRBD1. This CDR3 is 14 amino acids long. The V gene's germline CDR1 is SGHAT and CDR2 FQNNGV. Trimming removed 5 bases from V and 1 base from J; junction bases left unmatched: 1. DNA of the CDR3: TGTGCCAGCAGCCGGGACAGGGGCACAGATACGCAGTATTTT. Translated: CASSRDRGTDTQYF.

The genes are TRBV29-1 and TRBJ2-3; D is ambiguous. Looked up from germline, CDR1 is SQVTM and CDR2 is ANQGSEA. The CDR3 is made up of 13 amino acids. The V gene lost 4 bases and the J gene lost 6 bases, with 14 bases spanning the gap. DNA of the CDR3: TGCAGCGTTGCGCGCGGCCCCGGGGATACGCAGTATTTT. Protein product: CSVARGPGDTQYF.

This clonotype has a count of ten or more. This chain joins TRBV7-2 and TRBJ1-1; a possible D gene is TRBD1 (5 bases). This CDR3 contains 13 residues. V was trimmed by 5 bases and J by 1 base, leaving 8 bases between them. CDR1 SGHTA and CDR2 FQGNSA come from the germline V gene. The CDR3 is CASSPTANTEAFF. CDR3 sequence (DNA): TGTGCCAGCAGCCCGACAGCGAACACTGAAGCTTTCTTT.

This sequence joins TRBV10-3 and TRBJ2-5; D is unclear. V was clipped by 0 bases and J by 2 bases, with 10 bases between them. Germline V gene sequence: CDR1 ENHRY, CDR2 SYGVKD. The CDR3 has 15 residues. The CDR3 nucleotides are TGTGCCATCAGTGAGTCGAATGGGTATCAAGAGACCCAGTACTTC. Translation: CAISESNGYQETQYF.

A few counts support this clonotype. The chain employs TRBV28 and TRBJ2-5; weak D call: TRBD1 (5 bases). Germline V lookup: CDR1 MDHEN, CDR2 SYDVKM. Trimming took off 2 bases at V and 4 bases at J, with 8 bases between the two ends. The CDR3 extends over 13 amino acids. CDR3 in amino acids: CASSLPGIETQYF. CDR3 nucleotides: TGTGCCAGCAGTTTACCAGGGATAGAGACCCAGTACTTC.

V is TRBV20-1 and J is TRBJ2-3; 10 bases are a match to TRBD2. Germline CDR1 reads DFQATT; CDR2 reads SNEGSKA (reference sequence). The CDR3 is made up of 13 amino acids. With 5 bases clipped from V and 4 bases from J, the junction kept 3 bases outside the gene matches. Here the CDR3 reads CSAPSGGADTQYF. The CDR3 DNA reads as TGCAGTGCTCCCAGCGGGGGGGCAGATACGCAGTATTTT.

This clonotype was picked up a small number of times. This rearrangement joins TRBV5-1 to TRBJ2-5; D is undetermined. The CDR3 extends over 14 amino acids. The germline V gene has CDR1 SGHRS and CDR2 YFSETQ. The V and J ends lost 5 bases and 1 base respectively, with 12 bases between them. The CDR3 is CASSYDTLQETQYF. In nucleotides, the CDR3 is TGCGCCAGCAGTTACGACACACTCCAAGAGACCCAGTACTTC.

The chain has TRBV30 and TRBJ2-2; D may match TRBD1 or TRBD2 (6 bases each). The CDR3 contains 16 residues. Germline V gives CDR1 GTSNPN, CDR2 SVGIG (reference sequence). V lost 4 bases and J 2 bases, leaving 17 bases between the germline ends. CDR3 amino acids: CAWTLKGGPNTGELFF. DNA for the CDR3: TGTGCCTGGACCTTAAAGGGGGGACCCAACACCGGGGAGCTGTTTTTT.

This clonotype was detected only a few times. The chain is built from TRBV13 and TRBJ2-2, with 9 positions matching TRBD1. With V trimmed by 1 base and J by 3 bases, 3 bases remained unmatched. This CDR3 has 16 amino acids. Germline V gene lookup returns CDR1 PRHDT and CDR2 FYEKMQ (reference sequence). The DNA for the CDR3 is TGTGCCAGCAGCTTAGTACAGGGGGCGGACACCGGGGAGCTGTTTTTT. Amino acid sequence: CASSLVQGADTGELFF.

In nucleotides, the CDR3 is TGTGCCATCAGTGAGTCTACGGGGGATACGCAGTATTTT. This sequence encodes CAISESTGDTQYF. V is TRBV10-3 and J is TRBJ2-3; maybe TRBD2 (5 bases). With 0 bases removed from V and 6 bases from J, the gap between germline ends came to 7 bases. Germline V gene lookup returns CDR1 ENHRY and CDR2 SYGVKD. The CDR3 contains 13 residues.

This clonotype occurred many times. The chain is built from TRBV6-6 and TRBJ2-3; no firm D call. Per germline, CDR1 MNHNY and CDR2 SVGAGI (reference sequence). V lost 6 bases to trimming and J lost 4 bases, with 5 bases between them. This CDR3 spans 11 amino acids. The CDR3 nucleotides are TGTGCCAGCAGGGTTTCAGATACGCAGTATTTT. The encoded protein is CASRVSDTQYF.

In this sample, this clonotype turned up many times. V gene TRBV4-3 combines with J gene TRBJ2-2; TRBD2 agrees at 7 bases. The CDR3 spans 15 residues. V gave up 4 bases and J gave up 5 bases; unmatched junction bases: 7. Looked up from germline, CDR1 is LGHNA and CDR2 is YSLEER. The CDR3 region is CASSRSTGGTGELFF. DNA for the CDR3: TGCGCCAGCAGCCGAAGCACGGGAGGAACCGGGGAGCTGTTTTTT.

This clonotype was found many times. This chain joins TRBV6-5 and TRBJ1-1, with TRBD1 matching 10 bases. CDR3 length: 15 amino acids. Trimming removed 4 bases from V and 1 base from J; junction bases left unmatched: 3. Germline-derived CDR1 and CDR2 are MNHEY and SVGAGI. CDR3: CASSLDRGPNTEAFF. The CDR3 DNA reads TGTGCCAGCAGTTTAGACAGGGGGCCGAACACTGAAGCTTTCTTT.